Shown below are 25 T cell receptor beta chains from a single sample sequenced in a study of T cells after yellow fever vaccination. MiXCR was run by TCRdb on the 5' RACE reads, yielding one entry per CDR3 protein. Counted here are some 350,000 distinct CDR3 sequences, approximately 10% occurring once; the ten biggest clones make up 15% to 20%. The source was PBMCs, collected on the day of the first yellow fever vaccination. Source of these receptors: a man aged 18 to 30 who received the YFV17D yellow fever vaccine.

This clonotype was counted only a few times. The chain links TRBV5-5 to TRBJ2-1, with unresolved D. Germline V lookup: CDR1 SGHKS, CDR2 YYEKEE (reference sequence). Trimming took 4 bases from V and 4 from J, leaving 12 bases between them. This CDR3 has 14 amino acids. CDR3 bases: TGTGCCAGCAGCACCCCCCGTGGGTACAATGAGCAGTTCTTC. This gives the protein CASSTPRGYNEQFF.

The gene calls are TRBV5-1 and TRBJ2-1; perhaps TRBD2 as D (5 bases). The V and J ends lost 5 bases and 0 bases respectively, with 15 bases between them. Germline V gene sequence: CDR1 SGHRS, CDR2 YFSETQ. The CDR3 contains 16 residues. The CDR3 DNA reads TGCGCCAGCAGTAAATCGGGATCCGGCTCCTACAATGAGCAGTTCTTC. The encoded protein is CASSKSGSGSYNEQFF.

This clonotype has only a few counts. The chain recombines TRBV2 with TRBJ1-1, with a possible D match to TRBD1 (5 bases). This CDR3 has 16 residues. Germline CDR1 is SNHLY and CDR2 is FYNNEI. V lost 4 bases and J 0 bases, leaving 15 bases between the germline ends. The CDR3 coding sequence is TGTGCCAGCAGTGTTGGAGGGGCCACCATGAACACTGAAGCTTTCTTT. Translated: CASSVGGATMNTEAFF.

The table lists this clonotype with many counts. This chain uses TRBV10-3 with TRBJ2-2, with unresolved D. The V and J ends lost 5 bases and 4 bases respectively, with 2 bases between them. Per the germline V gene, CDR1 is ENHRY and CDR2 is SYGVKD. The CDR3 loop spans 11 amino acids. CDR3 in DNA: TGTGCCATCAGTTTCACCGGGGAGCTGTTTTTT. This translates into CAISFTGELFF.

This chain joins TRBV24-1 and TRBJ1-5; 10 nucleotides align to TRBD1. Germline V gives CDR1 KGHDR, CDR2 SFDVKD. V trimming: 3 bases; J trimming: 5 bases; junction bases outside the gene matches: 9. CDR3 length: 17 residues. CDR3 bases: TGTGCCACCAGTGATGGGGACAGGGGCACCCTTCATCAGCCCCAGCATTTT. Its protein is CATSDGDRGTLHQPQHF.

CDR3 residues: CASSSTSGGARDTQYF. The CDR3 DNA sequence: TGTGCCAGCAGCTCGACTAGCGGGGGGGCGAGGGATACGCAGTATTTT. The chain is built from TRBV7-9 and TRBJ2-3; 14 nucleotides match TRBD2. The CDR3 contains 16 residues. Germline CDR1 and CDR2: SEHNR and FQNEAQ (reference sequence). Trimming took 4 bases from V and 6 from J; bases not matched to a gene: 6.

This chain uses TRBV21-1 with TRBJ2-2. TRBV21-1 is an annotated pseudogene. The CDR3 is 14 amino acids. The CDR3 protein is CASSKGIGTGELFF. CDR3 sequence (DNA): TGTGCCAGCAGCAAAGGAATAGGCACCGGGGAGCTGTTTTTT.

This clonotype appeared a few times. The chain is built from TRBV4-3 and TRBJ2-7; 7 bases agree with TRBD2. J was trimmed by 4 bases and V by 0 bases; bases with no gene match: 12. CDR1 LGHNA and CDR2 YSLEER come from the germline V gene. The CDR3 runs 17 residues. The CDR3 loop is CASSQEIHGWGGYEQYF. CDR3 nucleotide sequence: TGCGCCAGCAGCCAAGAGATACACGGATGGGGGGGATACGAGCAGTACTTC.

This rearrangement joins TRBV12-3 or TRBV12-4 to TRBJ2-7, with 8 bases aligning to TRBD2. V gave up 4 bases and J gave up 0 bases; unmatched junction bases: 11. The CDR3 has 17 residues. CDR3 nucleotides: TGTGCCAGCAGTTCCCTCCTTCAGCGGGGGAGCTCCTACGAGCAGTACTTC. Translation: CASSSLLQRGSSYEQYF.

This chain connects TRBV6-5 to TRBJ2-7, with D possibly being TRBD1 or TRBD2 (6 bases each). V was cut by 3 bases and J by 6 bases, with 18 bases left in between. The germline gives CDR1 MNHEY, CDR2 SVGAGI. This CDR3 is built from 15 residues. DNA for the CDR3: TGTGCCAGCAGTTATCGAAGTGGGGGGCGCGGCGAGCAGTACTTC. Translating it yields CASSYRSGGRGEQYF.

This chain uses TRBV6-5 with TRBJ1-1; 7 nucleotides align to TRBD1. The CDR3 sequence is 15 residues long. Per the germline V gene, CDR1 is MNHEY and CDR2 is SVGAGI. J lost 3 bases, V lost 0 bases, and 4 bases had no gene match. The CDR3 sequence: CASSYSGGLDTEAFF. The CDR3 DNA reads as TGTGCCAGCAGTTACTCAGGGGGCCTAGACACTGAAGCTTTCTTT.

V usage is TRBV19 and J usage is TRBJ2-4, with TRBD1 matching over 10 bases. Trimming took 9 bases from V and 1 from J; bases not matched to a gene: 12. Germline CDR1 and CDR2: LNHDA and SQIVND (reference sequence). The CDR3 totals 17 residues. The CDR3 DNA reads TGTGCCAGCAGAGGGACCCGGGACAGGGGTGCCAAAAACATTCAGTACTTC. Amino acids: CASRGTRDRGAKNIQYF.

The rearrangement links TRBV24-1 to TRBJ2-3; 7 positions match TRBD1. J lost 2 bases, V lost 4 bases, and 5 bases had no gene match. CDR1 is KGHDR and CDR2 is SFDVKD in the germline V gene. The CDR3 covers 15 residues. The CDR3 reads CATSERDRATDTQYF. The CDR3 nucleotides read TGTGCCACCAGTGAACGGGACAGAGCCACAGATACGCAGTATTTT.

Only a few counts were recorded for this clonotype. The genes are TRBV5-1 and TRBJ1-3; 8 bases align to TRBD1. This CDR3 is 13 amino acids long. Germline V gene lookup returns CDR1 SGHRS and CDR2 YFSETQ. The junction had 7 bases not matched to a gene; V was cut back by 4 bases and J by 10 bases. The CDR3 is CASSPGQETTIYF. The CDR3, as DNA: TGCGCCAGCAGCCCGGGACAGGAAACGACCATATATTTT. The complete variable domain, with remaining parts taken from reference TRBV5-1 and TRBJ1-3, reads KAGVTQTPRYLIKTRGQQVTLSCSPISGHRSVSWYQQTPGQGLQFLFEYFSETQRNKGNFPGRFSGRQFSNSRSEMNVSTLELGDSALYLCASSPGQETTIYFGEGSWLTVV.

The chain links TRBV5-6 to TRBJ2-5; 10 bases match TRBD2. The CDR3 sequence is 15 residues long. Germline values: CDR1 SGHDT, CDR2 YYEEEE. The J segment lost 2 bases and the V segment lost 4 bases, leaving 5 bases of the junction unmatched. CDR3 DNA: TGTGCCAGCAGCCTCCGACTAGCGGGTCAAGAGACCCAGTACTTC. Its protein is CASSLRLAGQETQYF.

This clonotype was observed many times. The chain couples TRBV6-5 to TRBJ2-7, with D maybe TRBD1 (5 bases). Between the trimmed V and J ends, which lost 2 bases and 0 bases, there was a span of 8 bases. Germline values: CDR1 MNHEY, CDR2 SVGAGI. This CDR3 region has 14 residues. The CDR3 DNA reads TGTGCCAGCAGTTACGCAGACAGCTCCTACGAGCAGTACTTC. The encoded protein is CASSYADSSYEQYF.

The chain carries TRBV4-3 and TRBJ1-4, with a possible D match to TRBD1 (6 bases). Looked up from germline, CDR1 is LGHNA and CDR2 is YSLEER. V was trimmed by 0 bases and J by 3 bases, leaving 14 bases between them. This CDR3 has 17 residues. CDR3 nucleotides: TGCGCCAGCAGCCAAGATGAGGCGTACAGGGCTAATGAAAAACTGTTTTTT. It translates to CASSQDEAYRANEKLFF.

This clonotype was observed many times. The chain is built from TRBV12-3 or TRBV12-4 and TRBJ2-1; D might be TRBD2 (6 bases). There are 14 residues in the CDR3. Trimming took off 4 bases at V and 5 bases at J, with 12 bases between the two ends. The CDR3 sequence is CASSWGLGNNEQFF. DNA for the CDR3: TGTGCCAGCAGTTGGGGACTGGGGAACAATGAGCAGTTCTTC.

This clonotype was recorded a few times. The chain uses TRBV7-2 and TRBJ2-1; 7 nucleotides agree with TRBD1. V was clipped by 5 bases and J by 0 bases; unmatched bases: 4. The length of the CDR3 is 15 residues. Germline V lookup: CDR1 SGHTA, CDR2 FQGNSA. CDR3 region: CASSVRDSSYNEQFF. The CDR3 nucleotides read TGTGCCAGCAGCGTCCGGGACAGCTCCTACAATGAGCAGTTCTTC.

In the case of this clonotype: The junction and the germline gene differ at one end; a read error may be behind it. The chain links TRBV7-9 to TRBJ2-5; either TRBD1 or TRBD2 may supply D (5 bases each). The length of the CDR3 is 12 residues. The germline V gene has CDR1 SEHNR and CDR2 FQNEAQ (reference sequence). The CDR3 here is CAEPLAAWGMDF. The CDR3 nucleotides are TGTGCAGAACCCCTGGCGGCTTGGGGGATGGACTTC.

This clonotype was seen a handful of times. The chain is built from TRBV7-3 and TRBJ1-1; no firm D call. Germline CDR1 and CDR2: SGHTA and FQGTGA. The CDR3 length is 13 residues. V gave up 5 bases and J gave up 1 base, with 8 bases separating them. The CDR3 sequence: CASSTVGNTEAFF. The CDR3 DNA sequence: TGTGCCAGCAGCACGGTGGGGAACACTGAAGCTTTCTTT.

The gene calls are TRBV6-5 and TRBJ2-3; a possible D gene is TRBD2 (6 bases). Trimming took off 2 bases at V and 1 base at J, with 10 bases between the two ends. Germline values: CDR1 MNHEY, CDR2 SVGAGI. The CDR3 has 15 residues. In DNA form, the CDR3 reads TGTGCCAGCAGTTACGGCGGGGTTGGCACAGATACGCAGTATTTT. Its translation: CASSYGGVGTDTQYF.

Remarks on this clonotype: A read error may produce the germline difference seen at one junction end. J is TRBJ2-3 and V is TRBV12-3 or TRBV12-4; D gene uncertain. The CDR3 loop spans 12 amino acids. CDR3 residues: CASSTSSDTLYF. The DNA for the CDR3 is TGTGCCAGCAGCACTTCCTCAGATACGCTGTATTTT.

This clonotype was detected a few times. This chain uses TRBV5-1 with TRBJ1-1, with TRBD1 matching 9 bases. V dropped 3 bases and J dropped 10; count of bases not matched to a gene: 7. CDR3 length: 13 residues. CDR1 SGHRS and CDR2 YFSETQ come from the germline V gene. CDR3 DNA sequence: TGCGCCAGCAGCTGGGGACAGGGAGGGGTAGCTTTCTTT. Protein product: CASSWGQGGVAFF.

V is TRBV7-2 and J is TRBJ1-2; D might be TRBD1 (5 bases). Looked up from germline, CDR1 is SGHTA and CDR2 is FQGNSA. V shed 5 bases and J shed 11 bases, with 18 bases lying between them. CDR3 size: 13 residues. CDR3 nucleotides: TGTGCCAGCAGCCCCAGCGGGCAGGGCCGGTACACCTTC. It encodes CASSPSGQGRYTF.